This passage covers 29 T cell receptor beta chains from one sample sequenced in a study of CD8 T cells in ankylosing spondylitis. The study, taken as a whole, reports: Made up of 7 to 9 highly homologous variants, a TCR beta motif appeared characteristic of ankylosing spondylitis blood.

TCRdb recomputed calls from the 5' RACE reads with MiXCR, one row per CDR3 protein. The repertoire includes a few hundred thousand distinct CDR3 sequences, under 25% of them detected once, and about 17% sits in the top ten. The antigens for these receptors are not known. The specimen sequenced was blood, either unsorted or a sorted T cell fraction (not recorded which). The source of these receptors is a male donor with ankylosing spondylitis.

The chain uses TRBV7-8 and TRBJ2-6, with 8 positions matching TRBD1. With 3 bases clipped from V and 4 bases from J, the junction kept 8 bases outside the gene matches. Per the germline V gene, CDR1 is SGHVS and CDR2 is FQNEAQ. CDR3 length equals 17 residues. This chain's CDR3 is CASSFGRGPAGANVLTF. Written as DNA, the CDR3 is TGTGCCAGCAGCTTCGGCAGGGGGCCCGCGGGGGCCAACGTCCTGACTTTC.

This clonotype has a handful of counts. The rearrangement uses TRBV7-2 and TRBJ2-5; the match to TRBD2 covers 7 bases. Trimming cost V 4 bases and J 5 bases; bases outside gene matches: 7. The length of the CDR3 is 14 residues. Germline values: CDR1 SGHTA, CDR2 FQGNSA. This CDR3 is CASSSRNGRETQYF. CDR3 in DNA: TGTGCCAGCAGCTCCAGGAACGGGAGGGAGACCCAGTACTTC.

This clonotype was seen only once. This chain joins TRBV6-1 and TRBJ2-2; 12 positions match TRBD2. Trimming removed 7 bases from V and 0 bases from J; junction bases left unmatched: 3. This CDR3 has 16 amino acids. Germline CDR1 reads MNHNS; CDR2 reads SASEGT. CDR3 nucleotides: TGTGCCAGCAAGAGGACTAGCGGGGCGAACACCGGGGAGCTGTTTTTT. The encoded protein is CASKRTSGANTGELFF.

The chain combines TRBV30 with TRBJ1-6; maybe TRBD1 (6 bases). Germline CDR1 and CDR2: GTSNPN and SVGIG (reference sequence). With 3 bases removed from V and 6 bases from J, the gap between germline ends came to 15 bases. CDR3 length: 15 residues. CDR3 protein: CAWRKLQGGNSPLHF. The CDR3 coding sequence is TGTGCCTGGAGGAAATTACAGGGTGGTAATTCACCCCTCCACTTT. Variable domain in full (rest from reference TRBV30 and TRBJ1-6): SQTIHQWPATLVQPVGSPLSLECTVEGTSNPNLYWYRQAAGRGLQLLFYSVGIGQISSEVPQNLSASRPQDRQFILSSKKLLLSDSGFYLCAWRKLQGGNSPLHFGNGTRLTVT.

V is TRBV20-1 and J is TRBJ2-7; TRBD2 aligns across 11 bases. This CDR3 contains 14 residues. Trimming took 4 bases from V and 4 from J; bases not matched to a gene: 6. From germline, CDR1 is DFQATT and CDR2 SNEGSKA (reference sequence). CDR3 protein: CSATRLAGLYEQYF. The CDR3 bases are TGCAGTGCTACCCGACTAGCGGGATTGTACGAGCAGTACTTC.

This clonotype was seen only a few times. This chain joins TRBV5-5 and TRBJ1-5; D ambiguous. Trimming removed 4 bases from V and 7 bases from J, with 12 bases in between. CDR1 SGHKS and CDR2 YYEKEE come from the germline V gene (reference sequence). The CDR3 length is 13 residues. For the CDR3, the DNA is TGTGCCAGCAGCCGGCTGGACTTGCAGCCCCAGCATTTT. This encodes CASSRLDLQPQHF.

This clonotype was picked up a small number of times. The rearrangement links TRBV5-1 to TRBJ1-2; D remains unclear. The V end lost 0 bases, the J end lost 7 bases, and 13 bases lay between the germline ends. Germline-derived CDR1 and CDR2 are SGHRS and YFSETQ. The CDR3 has 14 residues. CDR3 sequence reads: CASSLGSAWGGYTF. The CDR3 DNA reads as TGCGCCAGCAGCTTGGGTTCTGCCTGGGGTGGCTACACCTTC. Variable domain in full (rest from reference TRBV5-1 and TRBJ1-2): KAGVTQTPRYLIKTRGQQVTLSCSPISGHRSVSWYQQTPGQGLQFLFEYFSETQRNKGNFPGRFSGRQFSNSRSEMNVSTLELGDSALYLCASSLGSAWGGYTFGSGTRLTVV.

This clonotype was seen repeatedly, ten times or more. The chain links TRBV7-9 to TRBJ1-5; TRBD1 might be the D (5 bases). Germline loops: CDR1 SEHNR, CDR2 FQNEAQ (reference sequence). V was clipped by 7 bases and J by 3 bases, with 13 bases between them. This CDR3 has 14 residues. The CDR3 sequence is CASTRGGDNQPQHF. In nucleotides, the CDR3 is TGTGCCAGCACCCGTGGGGGGGACAATCAGCCCCAGCATTTT.

In its sample, this clonotype was seen a few times. The chain combines TRBV5-1 with TRBJ2-3; 13 nucleotides agree with TRBD2. V was clipped by 4 bases and J by 2 bases; unmatched bases: 7. This CDR3 spans 17 amino acids. The germline V gene encodes CDR1 SGHRS and CDR2 YFSETQ. In DNA, the CDR3 is TGCGCCAGCAGCCCCAGGACTAGCGGGAGATACACAGATACGCAGTATTTT. Residues: CASSPRTSGRYTDTQYF.

The V and J genes are TRBV6-5 and TRBJ2-3; D gene ambiguous. V lost 2 bases and J lost 0, with 6 bases in between. The CDR3 is 14 residues long. Germline CDR1 reads MNHEY; CDR2 reads SVGAGI. The CDR3 bases are TGTGCCAGCAGTTACCGGCGAAGCACAGATACGCAGTATTTT. Protein sequence: CASSYRRSTDTQYF.

This clonotype was observed a few times. CDR3 in amino acids: CASSLEAGASEKLFF. The CDR3 nucleotides are TGCGCCAGCAGCTTGGAGGCGGGGGCGTCGGAAAAACTGTTTTTT. J is TRBJ1-4 and V is TRBV5-1; D may be TRBD1 (6 bases). Germline V gives CDR1 SGHRS, CDR2 YFSETQ. Trimming cost V 0 bases and J 8 bases, with 14 bases left between them. This CDR3 comprises 15 residues.

The genes are TRBV5-1 and TRBJ2-7, with D perhaps TRBD1 or TRBD2 (6 bases each). Germline lookup yields CDR1 SGHRS and CDR2 YFSETQ. Deletions cut 5 bases from V and 5 bases from J, with 17 bases between. CDR3 length: 14 amino acids. In DNA form, the CDR3 reads TGCGCCAGCAGAAACGGGGGCAGGGGCGACGAGCAGTACTTC. Amino acids: CASRNGGRGDEQYF.

This clonotype was observed at least ten times. V gene TRBV24-1 combines with J gene TRBJ2-2; possible D gene TRBD1, 6 bases. Germline V CDR1 and CDR2: KGHDR, SFDVKD. CDR3 size: 16 residues. V lost 12 bases and J 0 bases, leaving 19 bases between the germline ends. CDR3 residues: CAAQDRRNTNTGELFF. DNA for the CDR3: TGTGCCGCCCAAGACAGGAGAAATACGAACACCGGGGAGCTGTTTTTT.

The gene calls are TRBV3-1 and TRBJ2-7, with 13 bases identical to TRBD2. The CDR3 contains 17 residues. Trimming at V came to 0 bases and at J to 6 bases, leaving 8 bases not matched to a gene. Germline V gene sequence: CDR1 LGHDT, CDR2 YNNKEL (reference sequence). DNA for the CDR3: TGTGCCAGCAGCCAAGACTGGACTAGCGGGAGCTCGGGCGAGCAGTACTTC. As protein: CASSQDWTSGSSGEQYF.

This clonotype came up a few times. The chain uses TRBV27 and TRBJ1-3; D is undetermined. The V and J ends lost 0 bases and 5 bases respectively, with 11 bases between them. This CDR3 is built from 15 residues. Germline V CDR1 and CDR2: MNHEY, SMNVEV (reference sequence). The CDR3 region is CASSLSRIGRNTIYF. As DNA, the CDR3 is TGTGCCAGCAGTTTATCGAGGATCGGACGAAACACCATATATTTT.

This clonotype was recorded at least ten times. This chain uses TRBV27 with TRBJ2-7; D remains ambiguous. Germline V gene sequence: CDR1 MNHEY, CDR2 SMNVEV (reference sequence). The CDR3 is 13 residues long. V dropped 10 bases and J dropped 1 base, with 14 bases sitting between them. Here the CDR3 reads CATCLVRSYEQYF. CDR3 bases: TGTGCCACTTGCCTGGTGAGGTCCTACGAGCAGTACTTC.

The J gene is TRBJ1-2, the V gene TRBV7-9; tentative D call: TRBD1 (5 bases). Trimming pared 1 base from V and 6 bases from J, leaving 15 bases between. The CDR3 totals 15 residues. Germline V CDR1 and CDR2: SEHNR, FQNEAQ (reference sequence). The CDR3 nucleotides read TGTGCCAGCAGCTTAGTAAGGGGCCAGCGAGATGGCTACACCTTC. Translation gives CASSLVRGQRDGYTF.

V usage is TRBV7-9 and J usage is TRBJ1-2; 11 bases map to TRBD1. V lost 3 bases to trimming and J lost 6 bases; unmatched junction nucleotides: 3. The germline CDR1 and CDR2 sequences are SEHNR and FQNEAQ (reference sequence). CDR3 length: 14 amino acids. Here the CDR3 reads CASSFLDRGHGYTF. In DNA form, the CDR3 reads TGTGCCAGCAGCTTCTTGGACAGGGGGCATGGCTACACCTTC.

This chain links TRBV5-5 with TRBJ2-1; unclear D gene. Germline CDR1 SGHKS, CDR2 YYEKEE (reference sequence). The CDR3 loop spans 15 amino acids. Trimming stripped 0 bases from V and 2 bases from J, with 9 bases between. CDR3 bases: TGTGCCAGCAGCTTGGTGGGGTTCACCTACAATGAGCAGTTCTTC. Encoded protein: CASSLVGFTYNEQFF.

The rearrangement links TRBV12-5 to TRBJ2-2; the D is unclear. This CDR3 contains 13 residues. Germline-derived CDR1 and CDR2 are LGHNT and FRNRAP. The ends were cut back, 0 bases at V and 3 bases at J, with 2 bases in the middle. CDR3 amino acids: CASGLVDTGELFF. In DNA form, the CDR3 reads TGTGCTAGTGGTTTGGTGGACACCGGGGAGCTGTTTTTT.

In the case of this clonotype: At one end, the junction sequence differs from germline, possibly due to a read error. The chain recombines TRBV28 with TRBJ2-2, with TRBD2 as a possible D gene (5 bases). This CDR3 has 15 residues. Germline CDR1 and CDR2: MDHEN and SYDVKM. This chain's CDR3 is CASSLADSNTGERFF. The CDR3 DNA is TGTGCCAGCAGTTTAGCGGACTCGAACACCGGGGAGCGGTTTTTT.

This clonotype has a handful of counts. The genes are TRBV20-1 and TRBJ1-2; D is undetermined. The CDR3 runs 13 residues. V lost 0 bases, J lost 10 bases, and 15 bases lay in between. CDR1 and CDR2 (germline): DFQATT, SNEGSKA (reference sequence). The CDR3 region is CSARETPERSYTF. The CDR3, as DNA: TGCAGTGCTAGAGAAACCCCGGAAAGATCCTACACCTTC.

This clonotype has only a few counts. V is TRBV2 and J is TRBJ1-5, with 9 bases that match TRBD1. The V gene end was trimmed by 6 bases and the J gene end by 0 bases; junction bases not matched to a gene: 6. The CDR3 is made up of 16 amino acids. Germline lookup yields CDR1 SNHLY and CDR2 FYNNEI. DNA for the CDR3: TGTGCCAGCAGGGGGGACAGGGCGGTTAGCAATCAGCCCCAGCATTTT. It translates to CASRGDRAVSNQPQHF.

The genes are TRBV5-6 and TRBJ2-1; D perhaps matches TRBD1 (5 bases). The CDR3 covers 16 residues. Germline CDR1 reads SGHDT; CDR2 reads YYEEEE. Trimming took 3 bases from V and 7 from J, leaving 20 bases between them. CDR3 amino acids: CASSWGLGLSANEQFF. CDR3 DNA: TGTGCCAGCAGCTGGGGCTTAGGATTGAGCGCGAATGAGCAGTTCTTC.

This clonotype was recorded only once. The gene calls are TRBV5-4 and TRBJ1-3, with D unresolved. CDR1 is SGHNT and CDR2 is YYREEE in the germline V gene (reference sequence). Trimming left V 1 base short and J 0 bases short, with 8 bases between. This CDR3 contains 15 residues. The CDR3 DNA reads TGTGCCAGCAGCTTGCAACGTGGCTCTGGAAACACCATATATTTT. This translates into CASSLQRGSGNTIYF.

V usage is TRBV29-1 and J usage is TRBJ2-7, with D possibly matching TRBD1 (6 bases). The germline V and J ends were trimmed by 4 bases and 6 bases, with 13 bases remaining between them. CDR3 size: 12 residues. From germline, CDR1 is SQVTM and CDR2 ANQGSEA. The CDR3 DNA reads TGCAGCGTTGGAAGACAGGCGGGCGAGCAGTACTTC. Translated: CSVGRQAGEQYF.

This chain joins TRBV9 and TRBJ1-4; D uncertain. Trimming shortened V by 8 bases and J by 4 bases, and 15 bases separated the two germline ends. The germline gives CDR1 SGDLS, CDR2 YYNGEE. The CDR3 covers 14 residues. CDR3 residues: CASAVEPNNEKLFF. Written as DNA, the CDR3 is TGTGCCAGTGCCGTGGAACCGAATAATGAAAAACTGTTTTTT.

The chain couples TRBV3-1 to TRBJ2-1; 11 bases line up with TRBD2. The V gene end was trimmed by 1 base and the J gene end by 8 bases; junction bases not matched to a gene: 7. This CDR3 spans 16 amino acids. Per the germline V gene, CDR1 is LGHDT and CDR2 is YNNKEL (reference sequence). The CDR3 is CASSQGPSGRRYEQFF. The CDR3 DNA follows: TGTGCCAGCAGCCAAGGGCCTAGCGGGAGGAGGTATGAGCAGTTCTTC.

This clonotype has at least ten counts. The genes are TRBV10-2 and TRBJ2-7; D is possibly TRBD2 (6 bases). From germline, CDR1 is WSHSY and CDR2 SAAADI. V was pared by 3 bases and J by 2 bases, with 11 bases between. The CDR3 length is 14 residues. The CDR3 protein is CASSDGGDPYEQYF. The CDR3, as DNA: TGCGCCAGCAGTGATGGAGGGGACCCCTACGAGCAGTACTTC.